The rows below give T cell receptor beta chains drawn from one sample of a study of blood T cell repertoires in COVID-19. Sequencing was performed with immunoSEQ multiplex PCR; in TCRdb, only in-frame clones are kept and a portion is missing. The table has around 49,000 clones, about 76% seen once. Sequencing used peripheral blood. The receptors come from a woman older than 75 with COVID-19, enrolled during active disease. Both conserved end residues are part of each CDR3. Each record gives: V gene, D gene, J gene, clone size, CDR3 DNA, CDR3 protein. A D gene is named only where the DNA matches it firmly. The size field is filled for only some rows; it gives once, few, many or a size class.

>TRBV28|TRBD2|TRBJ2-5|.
TGTGCCAGCAGTCTTCCTAGCGGCTCCACTGAGGAGACCCAGTACTTC
CASSLPSGSTEETQYF
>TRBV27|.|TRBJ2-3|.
TGTGCCAGCAGTTTAATAGCGGTCGGAACAGATACGCAGTATTTT
CASSLIAVGTDTQYF
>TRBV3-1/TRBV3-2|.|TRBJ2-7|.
TGTGCCAGCAGCTTTCGGGATCGGGCAACCTACGAGCAGTACTTC
CASSFRDRATYEQYF
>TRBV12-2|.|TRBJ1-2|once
TGTGCAAGTCGCTTAGTAGGGACAGTGGTTGGCTACACCTTC
CASRLVGTVVGYTF
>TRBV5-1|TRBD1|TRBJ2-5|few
TGCGCCAGCAGCTCCCCTGGGGACAGGGGGCTAGAGGAGACCCAGTACTTC
CASSSPGDRGLEETQYF
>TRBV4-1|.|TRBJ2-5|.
TGCGCCAGCAGCCATGGAGGGGCCGGGGAGACCCAGTACTTC
CASSHGGAGETQYF
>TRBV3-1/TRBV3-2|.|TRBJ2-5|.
TGTGCCAGCAGCCAAGAACTGGATCGGGGGACCCAGTACTTC
CASSQELDRGTQYF
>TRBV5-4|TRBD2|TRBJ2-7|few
TGTGCCAGCAGCCCGGGACTAGCGATCTACGAGCAGTACTTC
CASSPGLAIYEQYF
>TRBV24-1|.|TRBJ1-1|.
TGTGCCACCAGTTTGACAGGGAACACTGAAGCTTTCTTT
CATSLTGNTEAFF
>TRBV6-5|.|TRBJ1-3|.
TGTGCCAGCAGAGGGACTTTCTCTGGAAACACCATATATTTT
CASRGTFSGNTIYF
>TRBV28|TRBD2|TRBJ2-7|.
TGTGCCAGCAGTTTAAGGCGGGAGGTGACCTACGAGCAGTACTTC
CASSLRREVTYEQYF
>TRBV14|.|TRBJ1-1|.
TGTGCCAGCAGCCAAGAAAGGGGGAACACTGAAGCTTTCTTT
CASSQERGNTEAFF
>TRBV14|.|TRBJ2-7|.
TGTGCCAGCAGCCAAGTTCCATACGAGCAGTACTTC
CASSQVPYEQYF
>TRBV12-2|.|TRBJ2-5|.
TGTGCAAGTCCCCTAGTTCCCGGTTTCGCCCAAGAGACCCAGTACTTC
CASPLVPGFAQETQYF
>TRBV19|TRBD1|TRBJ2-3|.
TGTGCCAGTAGTATCACAGGGGCAAACACAGATACGCAGTATTTT
CASSITGANTDTQYF
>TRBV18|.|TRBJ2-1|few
TGTGCCAGCTCACCATCCGGCTTGAGCGGCAATGAGCAGTTCTTC
CASSPSGLSGNEQFF
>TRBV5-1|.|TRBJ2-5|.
TGCGCCAGCAGCCCAGGGGTTTCTTTGGAGACCCAGTACTTC
CASSPGVSLETQYF
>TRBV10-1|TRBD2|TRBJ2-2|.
TGCGCCAGCAGTGAGTTGGAGCGGGAGACGGTCGGGGAGCTGTTTTTT
CASSELERETVGELFF
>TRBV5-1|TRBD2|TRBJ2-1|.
TGCGCCAGCAGCTCCAGACGGGCTAGCGGAAGGAATGAGCAGTTCTTC
CASSSRRASGRNEQFF
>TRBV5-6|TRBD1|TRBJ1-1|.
TGTGCCAGCAGCTTGGCAGGGGGTGGTACTGAAGCTTTCTTT
CASSLAGGGTEAFF
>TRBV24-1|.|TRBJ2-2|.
TGTGCCACCAGTTCGGACACCGGGGAGCTGTTTTTT
CATSSDTGELFF
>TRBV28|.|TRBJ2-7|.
TGTGCCAGCAAACCTGCAGGGGACGGCGGCGAGCAGTACTTC
CASKPAGDGGEQYF
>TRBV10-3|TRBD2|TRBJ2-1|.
TGTGCCATCAGCTCCACTAGCGGGAGTGTGGGGTCCTACAATGAGCAGTTCTTC
CAISSTSGSVGSYNEQFF
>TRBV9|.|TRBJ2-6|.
TGTGCCAGCAGCGCCGGGACTTCCTCTGGGGCCAACGTCCTGACTTTC
CASSAGTSSGANVLTF
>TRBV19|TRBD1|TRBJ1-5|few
TGTGCCAGTAGTAATACAGGGGGCTCCTCCAGCAATCAGCCCCAGCATTTT
CASSNTGGSSSNQPQHF
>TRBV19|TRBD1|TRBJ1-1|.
TGTGCCAGTAGTGATGACAGGGGTCGGACTGAAGCTTTCTTT
CASSDDRGRTEAFF
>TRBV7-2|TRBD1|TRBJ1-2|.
TGTGCCAGCAGCTTAGCGCGGGACAGGGCTAACTATGGCTACACCTTC
CASSLARDRANYGYTF
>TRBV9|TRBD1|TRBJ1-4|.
TGTGCCAGCAGCCCCTCCTCCGGGACAGGGGGTTTTCCCAATGAAAAACTGTTTTTT
CASSPSSGTGGFPNEKLFF
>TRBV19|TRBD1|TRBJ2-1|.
TGTGCCAGTTGGAGATGGGACAGGAACTCCTACAATGAGCAGTTCTTC
CASWRWDRNSYNEQFF
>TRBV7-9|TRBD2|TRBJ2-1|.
TGTGCCAGCCTCAGGGGACTAGCGGACAATGAGCAGTTCTTC
CASLRGLADNEQFF
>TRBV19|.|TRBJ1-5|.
TGTGCCAGTAGTCGGGGGGCTAGCAATCAGCCCCAGCATTTT
CASSRGASNQPQHF
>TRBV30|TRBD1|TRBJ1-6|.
TGTGCCTGGAGCCTCGGATGGACAGGGAAAAATTCACCCCTCCACTTT
CAWSLGWTGKNSPLHF